These T cell receptor beta chains were read from a single sample in a study of blood T cell repertoires in COVID-19. Profiling relied on immunoSEQ multiplex PCR, and the TCRdb table lists in-frame clones only, not all of them. The sample records 250,000 or so clones, approximately 86% being singletons. Sequencing input: PBMCs or T cells enriched from blood (not recorded which). These receptors were obtained from a woman between 50 and 59 years old who had recovered from COVID-19. Both conserved end residues are part of each CDR3. The order of the fields is clone size, V gene, J gene, CDR3 protein. Some rows have no size entry. The others give once, few or many, or a class for an expanded clone.

NA	TRBV19	TRBJ2-5	CASRLAGQETQYF
NA	TRBV7-2	TRBJ2-7	CASSYRESEQYF
NA	TRBV12-3/TRBV12-4	TRBJ2-7	CASSPAGPYEQYF
NA	TRBV7-9	TRBJ2-2	CASRGYGELFF
NA	TRBV7-9	TRBJ1-4	CASSPPKSGGNEKLFF
NA	TRBV2	TRBJ2-5	CASSEAQGFQETQYF
NA	TRBV2	TRBJ1-6	CASSQGDSSSYNSPLHF
NA	TRBV6-2/TRBV6-3	TRBJ2-1	CASSYREWLPGEFF
NA	TRBV19	TRBJ1-1	CASSIRKSGGYTEAFF
NA	TRBV27	TRBJ1-1	CASTLTGGNTEAFF
NA	TRBV3-1/TRBV3-2	TRBJ1-1	CASSPTGGGLVRGAFF
NA	TRBV18	TRBJ2-5	CASSPHPPGTQETQYF
NA	TRBV7-9	TRBJ2-1	CASSGLAGQQFF
NA	TRBV6-5	TRBJ2-7	CASSYSRGQGAYEQYF
NA	TRBV30	TRBJ2-7	CAWGGRESYEQYF
NA	TRBV5-1	TRBJ2-7	CASSNDNSGGTYEQYF
NA	TRBV19	TRBJ2-7	CASSIELFYEQYF
NA	TRBV28	TRBJ2-2	CASSFLAGVLGELFF
NA	TRBV19	TRBJ2-1	CASSLPLGREEDNEQFF
NA	TRBV5-1	TRBJ2-3	CASSLASSTDTQYF
NA	TRBV5-1	TRBJ1-2	CASSLGGSYGYTF
once	TRBV29-1	TRBJ2-1	CSVDPYRGPYNEQFF
NA	TRBV28	TRBJ2-3	CASSEREASTDTQYF
NA	TRBV7-9	TRBJ2-1	CASSLGAGAYNEQFF
NA	TRBV18	TRBJ1-2	CASSPSTGSDYGYTF
once	TRBV14	TRBJ1-2	CASSQGTGGWNGYTF
NA	TRBV7-9	TRBJ2-7	CASSLAYRVGVDEQYF
NA	TRBV28	TRBJ1-2	CASSSRVSYGYTF
NA	TRBV28	TRBJ1-4	CASSFVAGGGKLFF
NA	TRBV7-6	TRBJ2-3	CASSLVASGTGDTQYF
NA	TRBV3-1/TRBV3-2	TRBJ1-1	CASSLGQGKEAFF
NA	TRBV7-9	TRBJ1-5	CASSPQGEIQPQHF
few	TRBV3-1/TRBV3-2	TRBJ2-1	CASSQLALAGGLDNEQFF
NA	TRBV6-1	TRBJ1-5	CASSEAPRSSGQPQHF
NA	TRBV7-2	TRBJ2-7	CASSSTPGQDYEQYF
NA	TRBV10-3	TRBJ1-4	CAISDPPRQGTNEKLFF
NA	TRBV10-1	TRBJ2-5	CASSEGLAGVQSCGETQYF
few	TRBV4-1	TRBJ2-2	CASSARQVPNTGELFF
NA	TRBV10-3	TRBJ1-6	CAISEGDRGNSPLHF
NA	TRBV7-9	TRBJ1-3	CATRTGSTGNTIYF
NA	TRBV27	TRBJ2-7	CASRSPGNGDYEQYF
NA	TRBV4-1	TRBJ2-5	CASSRASGLAGSSGQETQYF
NA	TRBV28	TRBJ1-2	CASSTWDRGHGYTF